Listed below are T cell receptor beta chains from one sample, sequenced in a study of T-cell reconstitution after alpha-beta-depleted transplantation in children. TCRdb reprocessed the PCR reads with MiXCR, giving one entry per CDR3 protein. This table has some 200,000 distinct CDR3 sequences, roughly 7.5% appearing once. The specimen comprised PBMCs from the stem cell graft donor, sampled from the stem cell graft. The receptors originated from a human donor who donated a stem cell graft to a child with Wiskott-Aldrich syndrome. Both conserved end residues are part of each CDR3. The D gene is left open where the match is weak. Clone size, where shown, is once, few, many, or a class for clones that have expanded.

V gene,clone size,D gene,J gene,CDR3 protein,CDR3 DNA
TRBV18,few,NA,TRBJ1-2,CASSELRQPDTF,TGTGCCAGCTCAGAACTCCGCCAGCCTGACACCTTC
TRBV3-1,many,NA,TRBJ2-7,CASSVTGPEQYF,TGTGCCAGCAGCGTTACTGGACCAGAGCAGTACTTC
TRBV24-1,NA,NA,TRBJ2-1,CATSGDHNEQFF,TGTGCCACCAGTGGCGATCACAATGAGCAGTTCTTC
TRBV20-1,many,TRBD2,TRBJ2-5,CSVGRSGSETQYF,TGCAGTGTGGGTCGTAGCGGGAGTGAGACCCAGTACTTC
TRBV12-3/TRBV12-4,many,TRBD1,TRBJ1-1,CASSLRTGPGTEAFF,TGTGCCAGCAGTTTACGGACAGGGCCTGGCACTGAAGCTTTCTTT
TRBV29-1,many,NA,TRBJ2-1,CSVGQNSYNEQFF,TGCAGCGTTGGACAGAACTCCTACAATGAGCAGTTCTTC
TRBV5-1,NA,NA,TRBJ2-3,CASSDVSSTDTQYF,TGCGCCAGCAGCGACGTCTCAAGCACAGATACGCAGTATTTT
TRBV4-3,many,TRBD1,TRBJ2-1,CASSQDSATGVNNEQFF,TGCGCCAGCAGCCAAGACTCGGCGACAGGGGTTAACAATGAGCAGTTCTTC
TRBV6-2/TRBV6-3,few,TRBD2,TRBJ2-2,CASRTGLAGLNTGELFF,TGTGCCAGCAGAACCGGACTAGCGGGACTCAACACCGGGGAGCTGTTTTTT
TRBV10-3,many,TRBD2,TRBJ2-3,CAINPGLESDTQYF,TGTGCCATCAACCCGGGACTAGAATCAGATACGCAGTATTTT
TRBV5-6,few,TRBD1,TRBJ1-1,CASSWGQGDTEAFF,TGTGCCAGCAGCTGGGGACAGGGAGACACTGAAGCTTTCTTT
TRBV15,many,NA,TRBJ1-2,CATSPGYGYTF,TGTGCCACCAGCCCCGGCTATGGCTACACCTTC
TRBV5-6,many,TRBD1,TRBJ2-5,CASSLGRGPWETQYF,TGTGCCAGCAGCTTGGGAAGGGGGCCGTGGGAGACCCAGTACTTC
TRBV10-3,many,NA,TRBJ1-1,CAISESPLARGNTEAFF,TGTGCCATCAGTGAGTCCCCTTTGGCCAGGGGGAACACTGAAGCTTTCTTT
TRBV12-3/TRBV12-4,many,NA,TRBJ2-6,CATAGSGANVLTF,TGTGCCACCGCGGGTTCCGGGGCCAACGTCCTGACTTTC
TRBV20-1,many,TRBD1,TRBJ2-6,CSAIGGQGASGANVLTF,TGCAGTGCTATAGGGGGACAGGGGGCTTCTGGGGCCAACGTCCTGACTTTC
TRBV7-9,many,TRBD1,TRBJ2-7,CASSSGQGVSYEQYF,TGTGCCAGCAGCTCCGGACAGGGTGTCTCCTACGAGCAGTACTTC
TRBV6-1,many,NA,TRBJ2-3,CASRKGHRSTDTQYF,TGTGCCAGCAGGAAGGGACACCGCAGCACAGATACGCAGTATTTT
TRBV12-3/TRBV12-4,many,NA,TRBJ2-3,CASSKRAGTSTDTQYF,TGTGCCAGCAGTAAGCGAGCGGGCACTAGCACAGATACGCAGTATTTT
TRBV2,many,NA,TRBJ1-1,CASRADPVTEAFF,TGTGCCAGCAGGGCCGACCCGGTAACGGAAGCTTTCTTT
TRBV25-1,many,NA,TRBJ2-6,CASRGPKFVSGANVLTF,TGTGCCAGCAGAGGACCGAAGTTTGTCTCTGGGGCCAACGTCCTGACTTTC
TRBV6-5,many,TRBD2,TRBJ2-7,CATARDYSYEQYF,TGTGCCACCGCCCGGGACTATTCCTACGAGCAGTACTTC
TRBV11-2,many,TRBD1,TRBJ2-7,CASSLDQGATVSSYEQYF,TGTGCCAGCAGCTTAGATCAGGGGGCAACGGTTAGCTCCTACGAGCAGTACTTC
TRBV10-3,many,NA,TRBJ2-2,CAISVEGTGELFF,TGTGCCATCAGTGTGGAGGGCACCGGGGAGCTGTTTTTT
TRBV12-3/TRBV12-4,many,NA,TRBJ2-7,CASSLSTYEQYF,TGTGCCAGCAGCTTATCTACCTACGAGCAGTACTTC
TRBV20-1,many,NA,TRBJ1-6,CSARDRTSAGVHF,TGCAGTGCTAGAGATAGGACCTCCGCAGGGGTCCACTTT
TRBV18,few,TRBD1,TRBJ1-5,CASSPNRGSYSNQPQHF,TGTGCCAGCTCACCCAACAGGGGGTCTTATAGCAATCAGCCCCAGCATTTT
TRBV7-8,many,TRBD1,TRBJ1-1,CASSLTGALGTEAFF,TGTGCCAGCAGCTTAACAGGGGCGTTGGGCACTGAAGCTTTCTTT
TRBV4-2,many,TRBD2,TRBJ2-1,CASRELGTTHNEQFF,TGTGCCAGCAGGGAACTCGGGACTACTCACAATGAGCAGTTCTTC
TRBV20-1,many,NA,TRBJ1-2,CSARDHRAARNYGYTF,TGCAGTGCTAGAGATCACAGGGCAGCCCGAAACTATGGCTACACCTTC
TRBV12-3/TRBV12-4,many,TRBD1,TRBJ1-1,CASSTGGWSTEAFF,TGTGCCAGCAGCACAGGGGGCTGGAGCACTGAAGCTTTCTTT
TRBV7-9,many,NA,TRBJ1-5,CASSSNNQPQHF,TGTGCCAGCAGTTCGAATAATCAGCCCCAGCATTTT
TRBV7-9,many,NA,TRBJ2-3,CASSLGDTDTQYF,TGTGCCAGCAGCTTAGGAGACACAGATACGCAGTATTTT
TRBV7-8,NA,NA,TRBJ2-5,CASSLGGRVPKETQYF,TGTGCCAGCAGCTTAGGCGGCCGGGTCCCCAAAGAGACCCAGTACTTC